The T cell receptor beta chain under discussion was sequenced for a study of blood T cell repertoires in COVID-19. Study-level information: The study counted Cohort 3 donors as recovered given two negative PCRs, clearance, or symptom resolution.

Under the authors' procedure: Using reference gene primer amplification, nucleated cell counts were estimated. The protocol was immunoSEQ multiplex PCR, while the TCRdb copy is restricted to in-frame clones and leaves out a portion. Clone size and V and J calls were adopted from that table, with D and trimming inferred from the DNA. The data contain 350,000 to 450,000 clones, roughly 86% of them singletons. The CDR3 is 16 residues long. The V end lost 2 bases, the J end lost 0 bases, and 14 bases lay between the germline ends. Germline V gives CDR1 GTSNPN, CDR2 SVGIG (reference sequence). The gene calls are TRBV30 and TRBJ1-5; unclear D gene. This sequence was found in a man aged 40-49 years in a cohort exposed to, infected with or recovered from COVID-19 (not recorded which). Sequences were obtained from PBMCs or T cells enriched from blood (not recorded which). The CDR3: CAWSRQVTVSNQPQHF. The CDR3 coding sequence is TGTGCCTGGAGTCGGCAGGTAACGGTTAGCAATCAGCCCCAGCATTTT.